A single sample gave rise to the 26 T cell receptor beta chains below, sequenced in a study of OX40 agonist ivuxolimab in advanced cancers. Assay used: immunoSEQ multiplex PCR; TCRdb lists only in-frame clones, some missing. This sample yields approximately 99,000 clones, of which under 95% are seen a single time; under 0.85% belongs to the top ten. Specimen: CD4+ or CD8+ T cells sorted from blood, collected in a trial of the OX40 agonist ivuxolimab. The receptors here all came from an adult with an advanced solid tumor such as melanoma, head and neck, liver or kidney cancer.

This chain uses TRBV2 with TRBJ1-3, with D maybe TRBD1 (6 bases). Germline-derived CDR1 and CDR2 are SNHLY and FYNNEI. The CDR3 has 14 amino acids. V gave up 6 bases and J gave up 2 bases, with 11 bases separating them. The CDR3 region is CASRMDSAGNTIYF. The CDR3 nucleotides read TGTGCCAGCAGGATGGACAGTGCTGGAAACACCATATATTTT.

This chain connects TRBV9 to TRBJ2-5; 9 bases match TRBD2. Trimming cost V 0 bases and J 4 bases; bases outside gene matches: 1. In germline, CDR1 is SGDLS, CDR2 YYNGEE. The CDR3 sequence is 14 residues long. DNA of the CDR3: TGTGCCAGCAGCGTAGCACTAGCGGGAGAGACCCAGTACTTC. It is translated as CASSVALAGETQYF.

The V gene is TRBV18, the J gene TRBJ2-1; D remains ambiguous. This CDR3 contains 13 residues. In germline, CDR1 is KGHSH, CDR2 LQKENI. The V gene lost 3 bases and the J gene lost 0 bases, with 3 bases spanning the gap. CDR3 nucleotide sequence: TGTGCCAGCTCACCGAGCTCCTACAATGAGCAGTTCTTC. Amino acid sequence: CASSPSSYNEQFF. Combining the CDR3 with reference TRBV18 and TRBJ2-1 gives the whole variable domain NAGVMQNPRHLVRRRGQEARLRCSPMKGHSHVYWYRQLPEEGLKFMVYLQKENIIDESGMPKERFSAEFPKEGPSILRIQQVVRGDSAAYFCASSPSSYNEQFFGPGTRLTVL.

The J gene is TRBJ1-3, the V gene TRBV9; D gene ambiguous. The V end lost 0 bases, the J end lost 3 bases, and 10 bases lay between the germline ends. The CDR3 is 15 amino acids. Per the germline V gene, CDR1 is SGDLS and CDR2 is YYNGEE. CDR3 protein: CASSVAPLGGNTIYF. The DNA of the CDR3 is TGTGCCAGCAGCGTAGCCCCACTGGGTGGAAACACCATATATTTT.

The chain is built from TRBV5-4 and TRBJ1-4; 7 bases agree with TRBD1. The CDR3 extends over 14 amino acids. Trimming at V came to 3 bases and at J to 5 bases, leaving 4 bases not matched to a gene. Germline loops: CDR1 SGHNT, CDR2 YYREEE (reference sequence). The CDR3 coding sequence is TGTGCCAGCAGCTCGGGACAGCTGAATGAAAAACTGTTTTTT. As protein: CASSSGQLNEKLFF.

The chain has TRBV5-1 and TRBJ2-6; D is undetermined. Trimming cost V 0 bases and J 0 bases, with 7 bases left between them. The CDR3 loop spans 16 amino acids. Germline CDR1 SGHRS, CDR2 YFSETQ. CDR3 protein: CASSLGHSSGANVLTF. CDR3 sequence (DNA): TGCGCCAGCAGCTTGGGACATAGCTCTGGGGCCAACGTCCTGACTTTC.

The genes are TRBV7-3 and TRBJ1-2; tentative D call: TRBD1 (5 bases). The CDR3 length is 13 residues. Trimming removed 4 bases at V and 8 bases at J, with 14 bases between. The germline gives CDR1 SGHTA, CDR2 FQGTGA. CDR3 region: CASSSGPGRGYTF. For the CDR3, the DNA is TGTGCCAGCAGCTCGGGTCCAGGGAGAGGCTACACCTTC.

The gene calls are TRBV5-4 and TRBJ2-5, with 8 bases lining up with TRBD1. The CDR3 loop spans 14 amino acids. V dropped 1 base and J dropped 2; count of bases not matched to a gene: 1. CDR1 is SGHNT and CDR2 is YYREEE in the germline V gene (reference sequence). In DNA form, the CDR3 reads TGTGCCAGCAGCTTGCGGACAGGGCAAGAGACCCAGTACTTC. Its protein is CASSLRTGQETQYF. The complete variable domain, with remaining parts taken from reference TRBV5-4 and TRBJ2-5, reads ETGVTQSPTHLIKTRGQQVTLRCSSQSGHNTVSWYQQALGQGPQFIFQYYREEENGRGNFPPRFSGLQFPNYSSELNVNALELDDSALYLCASSLRTGQETQYFGPGTRLLVL.

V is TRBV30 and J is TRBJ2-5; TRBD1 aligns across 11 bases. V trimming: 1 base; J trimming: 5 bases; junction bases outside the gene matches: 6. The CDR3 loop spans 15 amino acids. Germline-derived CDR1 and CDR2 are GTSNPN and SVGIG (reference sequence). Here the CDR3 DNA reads TGTGCCTGGAGTGGGGGGACAGGGGGAGGGGAGACCCAGTACTTC. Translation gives CAWSGGTGGGETQYF.

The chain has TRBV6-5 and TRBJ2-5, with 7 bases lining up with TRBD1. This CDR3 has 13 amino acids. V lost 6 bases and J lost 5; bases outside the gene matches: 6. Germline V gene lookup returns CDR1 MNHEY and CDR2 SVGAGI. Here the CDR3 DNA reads TGTGCCAGCAGGTTGAGGGGGCTGGAGACCCAGTACTTC. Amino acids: CASRLRGLETQYF.

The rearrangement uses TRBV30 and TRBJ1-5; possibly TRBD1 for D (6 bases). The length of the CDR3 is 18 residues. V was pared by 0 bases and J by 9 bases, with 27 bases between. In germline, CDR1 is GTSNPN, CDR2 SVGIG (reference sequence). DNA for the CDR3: TGTGCCTGGAGTGTGGGGGGGGAACAGGGATGCAGACTGAGGCCCCAGCATTTT. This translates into CAWSVGGEQGCRLRPQHF.

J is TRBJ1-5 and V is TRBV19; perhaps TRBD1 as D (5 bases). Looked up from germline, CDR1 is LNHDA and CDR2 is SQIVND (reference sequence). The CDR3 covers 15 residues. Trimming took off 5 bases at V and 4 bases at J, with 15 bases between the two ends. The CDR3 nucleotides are TGTGCCAGTAGTGCTAATGGGGACTCGAATCAGCCCCAGCATTTT. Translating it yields CASSANGDSNQPQHF.

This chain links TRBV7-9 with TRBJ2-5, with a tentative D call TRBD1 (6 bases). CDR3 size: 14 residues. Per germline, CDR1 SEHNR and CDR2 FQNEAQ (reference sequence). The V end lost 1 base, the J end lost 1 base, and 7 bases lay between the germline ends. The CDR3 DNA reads TGTGCCAGCAGCTTAGGAGGGGGCCAAGAGACCCAGTACTTC. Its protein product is CASSLGGGQETQYF.

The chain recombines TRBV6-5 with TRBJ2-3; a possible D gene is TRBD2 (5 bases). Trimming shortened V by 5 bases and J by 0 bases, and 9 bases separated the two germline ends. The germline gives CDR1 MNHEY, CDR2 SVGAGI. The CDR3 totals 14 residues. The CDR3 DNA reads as TGTGCCAGCAGTCGGGGAACTAGCACAGATACGCAGTATTTT. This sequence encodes CASSRGTSTDTQYF.

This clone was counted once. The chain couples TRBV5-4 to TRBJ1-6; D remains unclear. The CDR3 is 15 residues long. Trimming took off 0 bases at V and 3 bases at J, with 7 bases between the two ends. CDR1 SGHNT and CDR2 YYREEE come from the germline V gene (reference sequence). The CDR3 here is CASSLEGFYNSPLHF. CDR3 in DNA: TGTGCCAGCAGCTTGGAAGGGTTCTATAATTCACCCCTCCACTTT.

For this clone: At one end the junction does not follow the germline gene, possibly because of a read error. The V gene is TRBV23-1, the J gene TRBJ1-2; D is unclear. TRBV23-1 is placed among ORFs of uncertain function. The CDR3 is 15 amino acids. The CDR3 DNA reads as TGCGCCAGCAGTAACCCTGAGCTACGCAGAAAGACCTATGGCTTC. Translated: CASSNPELRRKTYGF.

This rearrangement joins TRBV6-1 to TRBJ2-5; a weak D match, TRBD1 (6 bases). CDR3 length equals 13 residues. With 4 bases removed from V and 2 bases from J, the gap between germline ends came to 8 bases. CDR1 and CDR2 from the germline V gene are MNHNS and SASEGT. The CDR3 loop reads CASSVGQQETQYF. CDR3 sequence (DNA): TGTGCCAGCAGTGTAGGACAGCAAGAGACCCAGTACTTC.

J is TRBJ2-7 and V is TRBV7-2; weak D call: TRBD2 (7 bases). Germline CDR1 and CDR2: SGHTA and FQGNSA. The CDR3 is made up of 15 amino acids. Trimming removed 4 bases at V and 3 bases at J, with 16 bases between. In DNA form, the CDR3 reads TGTGCCAGCAGCTGGGGGGGCACAGGCAACTACGAGCAGTACTTC. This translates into CASSWGGTGNYEQYF.

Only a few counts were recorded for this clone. The CDR3 nucleotides are TGTGCCAGTACTACAGGGGACTCACCCCTCCACTTT. This gives the protein CASTTGDSPLHF. This chain links TRBV19 with TRBJ1-6, with TRBD1 matching over 7 bases. This CDR3 comprises 12 residues. Unmatched junction bases numbered 4, after V lost 7 bases and J lost 10 bases. Germline CDR1 reads LNHDA; CDR2 reads SQIVND (reference sequence).

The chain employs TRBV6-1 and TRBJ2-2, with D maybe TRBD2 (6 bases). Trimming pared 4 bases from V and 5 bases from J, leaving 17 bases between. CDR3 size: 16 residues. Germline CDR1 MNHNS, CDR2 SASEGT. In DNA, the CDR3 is TGTGCCAGCAGTGTTGGGAGACTAGATTTTACCGGGGAGCTGTTTTTT. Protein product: CASSVGRLDFTGELFF.

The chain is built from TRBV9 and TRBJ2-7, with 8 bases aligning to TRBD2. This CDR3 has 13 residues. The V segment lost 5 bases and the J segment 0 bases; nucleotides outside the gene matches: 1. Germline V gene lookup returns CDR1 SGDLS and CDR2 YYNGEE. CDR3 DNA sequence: TGTGCCAGCAGTAGCGGGGTCTCCTACGAGCAGTACTTC. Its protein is CASSSGVSYEQYF. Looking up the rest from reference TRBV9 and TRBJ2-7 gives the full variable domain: DSGVTQTPKHLITATGQRVTLRCSPRSGDLSVYWYQQSLDQGLQFLIQYYNGEERAKGNILERFSAQQFPDLHSELNLSSLELGDSALYFCASSSGVSYEQYFGPGTRLTVT.

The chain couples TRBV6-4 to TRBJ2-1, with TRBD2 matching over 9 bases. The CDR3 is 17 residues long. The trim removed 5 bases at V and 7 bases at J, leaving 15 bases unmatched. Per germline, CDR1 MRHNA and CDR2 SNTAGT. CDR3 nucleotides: TGTGCCAGCAGTTGGACTAAGATTAGCGGGAGTGCTAATGAGCAGTTCTTC. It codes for CASSWTKISGSANEQFF.

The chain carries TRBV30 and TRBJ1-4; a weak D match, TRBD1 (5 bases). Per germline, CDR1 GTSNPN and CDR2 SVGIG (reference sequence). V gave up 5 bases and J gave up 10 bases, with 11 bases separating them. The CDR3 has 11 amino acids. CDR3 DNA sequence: TGTGCCTGGGGGACCTCGGTAAAACTGTTTTTT. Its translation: CAWGTSVKLFF.

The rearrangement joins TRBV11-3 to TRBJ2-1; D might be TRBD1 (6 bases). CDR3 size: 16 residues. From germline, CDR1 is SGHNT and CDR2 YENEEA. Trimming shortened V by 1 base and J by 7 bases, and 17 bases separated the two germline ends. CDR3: CASSLGGRAGENEQFF. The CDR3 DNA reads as TGTGCCAGCAGCTTAGGGGGTAGGGCAGGGGAGAATGAGCAGTTCTTC.

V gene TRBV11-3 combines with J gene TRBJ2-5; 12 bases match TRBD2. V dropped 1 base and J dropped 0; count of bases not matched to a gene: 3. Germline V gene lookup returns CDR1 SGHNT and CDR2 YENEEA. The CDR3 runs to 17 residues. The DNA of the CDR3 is TGTGCCAGCAGCTTAGGGGCTAGCGGGAGGGACCAAGAGACCCAGTACTTC. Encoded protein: CASSLGASGRDQETQYF.

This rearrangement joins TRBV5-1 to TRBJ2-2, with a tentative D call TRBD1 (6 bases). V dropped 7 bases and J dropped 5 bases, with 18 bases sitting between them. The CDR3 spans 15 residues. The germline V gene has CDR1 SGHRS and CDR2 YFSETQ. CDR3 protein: CASGETGTSTGELFF. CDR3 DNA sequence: TGCGCCAGCGGCGAGACCGGGACAAGTACCGGGGAGCTGTTTTTT. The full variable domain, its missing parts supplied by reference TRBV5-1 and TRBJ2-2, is KAGVTQTPRYLIKTRGQQVTLSCSPISGHRSVSWYQQTPGQGLQFLFEYFSETQRNKGNFPGRFSGRQFSNSRSEMNVSTLELGDSALYLCASGETGTSTGELFFGEGSRLTVL.